These 19 T cell receptor beta chains originate from one sample sequenced in a study of neoadjuvant anti-PD-1 for oral cavity cancer. Measured with immunoSEQ multiplex PCR; TCRdb has only the in-frame clones, and not every one. Of about 72,000 clones listed, around 80% are singletons. This material consisted of PBMCs, taken before nivolumab (anti-PD-1) treatment. These receptors all stem from a person between 40 and 80 years old with oral cavity squamous cell carcinoma.

The CDR3 is CSVDRAAWTGDFTDTQYF. DNA of the CDR3: TGCAGCGTCGACAGGGCTGCTTGGACAGGGGATTTCACAGATACGCAGTATTTT. The chain employs TRBV29-1 and TRBJ2-3, with 9 nucleotides matching TRBD1. The trim removed 6 bases at V and 2 bases at J, leaving 18 bases unmatched. The germline gives CDR1 SQVTM, CDR2 ANQGSEA. CDR3 size: 18 residues.

The V and J genes are TRBV7-6 and TRBJ1-5; 9 bases agree with TRBD1. The CDR3 is made up of 15 amino acids. J was trimmed by 6 bases and V by 6 bases; bases with no gene match: 9. Germline V gene data show CDR1 as SGHVS and CDR2 as FNYEAQ. CDR3 sequence: CASSPSGTGLQPQHF. CDR3 bases: TGTGCCAGCAGTCCCTCCGGGACAGGGCTTCAGCCCCAGCATTTT.

The V gene is TRBV5-6, the J gene TRBJ2-2; D could derive from TRBD1 or TRBD2 (5 bases each). Trimming stripped 4 bases from V and 2 bases from J, with 12 bases between. The CDR3 loop spans 15 amino acids. Germline V gives CDR1 SGHDT, CDR2 YYEEEE. The CDR3 reads CASSPQGANTGELFF. The DNA for the CDR3 is TGTGCCAGCAGCCCTCAGGGAGCTAACACCGGGGAGCTGTTTTTT.

CDR3 in amino acids: CASSDGLAGVQETQYF. CDR3 nucleotides: TGTGCCAGCAGTGACGGACTAGCGGGGGTACAAGAGACCCAGTACTTC. This sequence joins TRBV6-4 and TRBJ2-5, with 13 bases that match TRBD2. V was pared by 2 bases and J by 2 bases, with 2 bases of the junction left unmatched. This CDR3 spans 16 amino acids. CDR1 is MRHNA and CDR2 is SNTAGT in the germline V gene.

This rearrangement joins TRBV6-5 to TRBJ1-1; D unclear. The CDR3 length is 12 residues. Germline-derived CDR1 and CDR2 are MNHEY and SVGAGI. Trimming took 7 bases from V and 0 from J, leaving 6 bases between them. The CDR3, as DNA: TGTGCCAGCAAGACGGTGAACACTGAAGCTTTCTTT. Translation: CASKTVNTEAFF.

The chain links TRBV28 to TRBJ1-2, with D hard to call. The V gene's germline CDR1 is MDHEN and CDR2 SYDVKM. The V gene lost 5 bases and the J gene lost 5 bases, with 15 bases spanning the gap. The CDR3 spans 14 residues. CDR3 sequence: CASSRGPSYYGYTF. The CDR3 nucleotides are TGTGCCAGCAGTCGCGGACCGAGCTATTATGGCTACACCTTC.

This chain links TRBV13 with TRBJ1-2, with D tentatively TRBD1 (5 bases). CDR1 is PRHDT and CDR2 is FYEKMQ in the germline V gene (reference sequence). V was shortened by 5 bases and J by 2 bases, with 9 bases between the two germline ends. This CDR3 is built from 13 residues. CDR3 nucleotides: TGTGCCAGCAGCCGGAACAGGAACTATGGCTACACCTTC. The encoded protein is CASSRNRNYGYTF.

In its sample, this clone was seen a few times. The chain employs TRBV10-1 and TRBJ1-5; a weak D match, TRBD1 (6 bases). Looked up from germline, CDR1 is WNHNN and CDR2 is SYGVQD (reference sequence). V lost 0 bases, J lost 4 bases, and 28 bases lay in between. The length of the CDR3 is 21 residues. The CDR3 DNA reads as TGCGCCAGCAGTGAGTCCGTTCGGTTACAATTCCGAACACAGGGAAATCAGCCCCAGCATTTT. The encoded protein is CASSESVRLQFRTQGNQPQHF.

This clone was found a few times. The chain links TRBV6-4 to TRBJ2-3; 11 nucleotides line up with TRBD2. V trimming: 5 bases; J trimming: 3 bases; junction bases outside the gene matches: 7. This CDR3 is built from 16 residues. In germline, CDR1 is MRHNA, CDR2 SNTAGT. The CDR3 reads CASSKTSGGGTDTQYF. The CDR3 region has the DNA TGTGCCAGCAGTAAAACTAGCGGGGGAGGTACAGATACGCAGTATTTT.

The CDR3 DNA is TGTGCCAGCAGTCGACAGGGAGCCTATGGCTACACCTTC. Translating it yields CASSRQGAYGYTF. The J gene is TRBJ1-2, the V gene TRBV7-2, with TRBD1 matching 7 bases. Trimming cost V 6 bases and J 4 bases; bases outside gene matches: 5. This CDR3 spans 13 amino acids. In germline, CDR1 is SGHTA, CDR2 FQGNSA.

The CDR3 region is CASTAATPRELFF. DNA of the CDR3: TGTGCCAGCACAGCGGCAACTCCCAGGGAGCTGTTTTTT. This chain joins TRBV7-2 and TRBJ2-2, with a weak D call TRBD2 (5 bases). CDR3 length: 13 amino acids. Trimming took off 7 bases at V and 9 bases at J, with 15 bases between the two ends. The germline V gene has CDR1 SGHTA and CDR2 FQGNSA.

This clone was found a few times. The J gene is TRBJ1-1, the V gene TRBV19; D remains unclear. The CDR3 runs to 14 residues. V lost 1 base, J lost 4 bases, and 10 bases lay in between. Germline V gene lookup returns CDR1 LNHDA and CDR2 SQIVND (reference sequence). CDR3 protein: CASSIGVLGTEAFF. The CDR3 coding sequence is TGTGCCAGTAGTATAGGGGTGTTGGGCACTGAAGCTTTCTTT.

This rearrangement joins TRBV10-1 to TRBJ2-3; D may be TRBD1 (5 bases). CDR1 WNHNN and CDR2 SYGVQD come from the germline V gene (reference sequence). V lost 0 bases to trimming and J lost 3 bases, with 10 bases between them. The CDR3 is 15 amino acids. The CDR3 protein is CASSESLGQTDTQYF. The CDR3 DNA reads as TGCGCCAGCAGTGAGTCTTTAGGACAAACAGATACGCAGTATTTT.

The rearrangement uses TRBV10-2 and TRBJ2-5; unclear D gene. CDR3 length equals 13 residues. The germline CDR1 and CDR2 sequences are WSHSY and SAAADI. Trimming stripped 6 bases from V and 0 bases from J, with 8 bases between. The CDR3 region has the DNA TGCGCCAGCAGCGTACGGTACCAAGAGACCCAGTACTTC. The encoded protein is CASSVRYQETQYF.

The chain couples TRBV19 to TRBJ1-6, with D unresolved. Germline V CDR1 and CDR2: LNHDA, SQIVND (reference sequence). The CDR3 has 17 amino acids. V lost 0 bases to trimming and J lost 1 base, with 10 bases between them. The CDR3 reads CASSIDQGISYNSPLHF. DNA of the CDR3: TGTGCCAGTAGTATAGATCAAGGGATATCCTATAATTCACCCCTCCACTTT.

The V and J genes are TRBV5-1 and TRBJ2-7; the D gene is possibly TRBD1 (6 bases). Germline V gene sequence: CDR1 SGHRS, CDR2 YFSETQ. This CDR3 has 15 residues. Trimming removed 0 bases from V and 2 bases from J, with 12 bases in between. In DNA, the CDR3 is TGCGCCAGCAGCTTGGAACCGGACAGCACCTACGAGCAGTACTTC. Translated, it gives CASSLEPDSTYEQYF.

The rearrangement uses TRBV6-1 and TRBJ2-2; D is uncertain. The CDR3 has 14 residues. The V end was cut by 2 bases, the J end by 3 bases, with 7 bases between. CDR1 and CDR2 from the germline V gene are MNHNS and SASEGT. Here the CDR3 DNA reads TGTGCCAGCAGTGAAATCTCGCACACCGGGGAGCTGTTTTTT. It encodes CASSEISHTGELFF.

This sequence joins TRBV6-5 and TRBJ1-2; 8 bases line up with TRBD1. The V segment lost 5 bases and the J segment 3 bases; nucleotides outside the gene matches: 5. There are 14 residues in the CDR3. The germline V gene encodes CDR1 MNHEY and CDR2 SVGAGI. The CDR3 sequence: CASSATGGHYGYTF. The CDR3 nucleotides are TGTGCCAGCAGTGCAACAGGGGGGCACTATGGCTACACCTTC.

The chain joins TRBV9 to TRBJ2-2, with no clear D. Trimming shortened V by 0 bases and J by 1 base, and 4 bases separated the two germline ends. This CDR3 spans 14 amino acids. Per germline, CDR1 SGDLS and CDR2 YYNGEE. The CDR3 coding sequence is TGTGCCAGCAGCGTAGCGCTGAACACCGGGGAGCTGTTTTTT. It encodes CASSVALNTGELFF.